One sample yielded the 18 T cell receptor beta chains listed below, sequenced in a study of CD8+ T cells in alopecia areata listed by TCRdb under 2018. The library was made by the immunoSEQ multiplex PCR assay. To provide template for TCR sequencing, every sample had RNA extracted and reverse transcribed into cDNA. TCRdb provides this immuneACCESS table in a form limited to in-frame rearrangements. Some clones are lacking; in checked studies, under half of them reflect an unresolved V gene, and why the rest are absent is not known. The sample contains more than 11,000 clones, 55% to 70% of them found a single time. The ten largest account for roughly a tenth of the sample. The meaning of the sample's time point label: baseline before oral tofacitinib. Lesional scalp punch biopsies and peripheral blood were obtained from alopecia areata patients. Source: skin, taken at week 0. The receptors derive from a human donor with alopecia areata.

The CDR3 protein is CASSSLGTDTQYF. The CDR3 bases are TGCGCCAGCAGCTCCCTGGGGACAGATACGCAGTATTTT. The rearrangement uses TRBV5-1 and TRBJ2-3; D remains unclear. CDR1 and CDR2 from the germline V gene are SGHRS and YFSETQ. Trimming removed 3 bases from V and 3 bases from J, with 8 bases in between. CDR3 size: 13 residues. Full variable domain (remainder filled in from reference TRBV5-1 and TRBJ2-3): KAGVTQTPRYLIKTRGQQVTLSCSPISGHRSVSWYQQTPGQGLQFLFEYFSETQRNKGNFPGRFSGRQFSNSRSEMNVSTLELGDSALYLCASSSLGTDTQYFGPGTRLTVL.

This chain joins TRBV15 and TRBJ2-3, with TRBD2 identical over 8 bases. Per the germline V gene, CDR1 is LNHNV and CDR2 is YYDKDF (reference sequence). The CDR3 length is 18 residues. The junction had 12 bases not matched to a gene; V was cut back by 0 bases and J by 4 bases. The CDR3 region is CATSRDSAAGGGADTQYF. The CDR3 nucleotides read TGTGCCACCAGCAGAGACAGCGCGGCCGGGGGGGGTGCAGATACGCAGTATTTT.

The sample holds a few counts of this clone. For the CDR3, the DNA is TGTGCCAGCAGTGAATCCATTAATTCACCCCTCCACTTT. It codes for CASSESINSPLHF. The rearrangement joins TRBV25-1 to TRBJ1-6, with D unresolved. Trimming stripped 1 base from V and 6 bases from J, with 4 bases between. The CDR3 spans 13 residues. CDR1 and CDR2 from the germline V gene are MGHDK and SYGVNS.

This chain links TRBV7-3 with TRBJ2-1, with a weak D call TRBD1 (6 bases). Trimming took 5 bases from V and 0 from J, leaving 20 bases between them. The CDR3 extends over 18 amino acids. Germline V lookup: CDR1 SGHTA, CDR2 FQGTGA. CDR3 in amino acids: CASSPPPGTISSYNEQFF. The DNA of the CDR3 is TGTGCCAGCAGCCCACCCCCGGGGACAATCAGCTCCTACAATGAGCAGTTCTTC.

This clone was seen more than once but under ten times. The chain links TRBV2 to TRBJ2-1; 8 nucleotides agree with TRBD2. Germline CDR1 SNHLY, CDR2 FYNNEI. Trimming removed 3 bases from V and 0 bases from J; junction bases left unmatched: 4. This CDR3 is 16 amino acids long. CDR3 bases: TGTGCCAGCAGTGAGCGGGGGGCGAGCTCCTACAATGAGCAGTTCTTC. Protein product: CASSERGASSYNEQFF.

The sample holds a few counts of this clone. This chain connects TRBV29-1 to TRBJ1-1; 7 bases map to TRBD1. Germline CDR1 is SQVTM and CDR2 is ANQGSEA. The junction had 10 bases not matched to a gene; V was cut back by 4 bases and J by 5 bases. The CDR3 length is 14 residues. This chain's CDR3 is CSVVDRVRSTEAFF. Written as DNA, the CDR3 is TGCAGCGTTGTTGACAGGGTTCGGAGTACTGAAGCTTTCTTT.

This clone is deemed medium-sized (0.01 to 0.1%). The CDR3 reads CASSFTASEAFF. Written as DNA, the CDR3 is TGTGCCAGCAGCTTCACAGCTTCTGAAGCTTTCTTT. V and J are TRBV5-4 and TRBJ1-1; D call uncertain. This CDR3 has 12 residues. Looked up from germline, CDR1 is SGHNT and CDR2 is YYREEE (reference sequence). V dropped 2 bases and J dropped 6 bases, with 8 bases sitting between them.

This rearrangement joins TRBV4-1 to TRBJ2-5; 9 nucleotides line up with TRBD2. V lost 6 bases and J lost 4; bases outside the gene matches: 6. Looked up from germline, CDR1 is MGHRA and CDR2 is YSYEKL. This CDR3 is 14 amino acids long. Here the CDR3 DNA reads TGCGCCAGCAGTTTACTAGCGGGCGGAGAGACCCAGTACTTC. The encoded protein is CASSLLAGGETQYF.

A few counts support this clone. The rearrangement joins TRBV10-2 to TRBJ2-7, with TRBD2 identical over 7 bases. The V and J ends lost 5 bases and 4 bases, in that order; junction bases with no gene match: 5. CDR1 WSHSY and CDR2 SAAADI come from the germline V gene. CDR3 length: 13 residues. CDR3 sequence: CASSFIGGYEQYF. CDR3 DNA: TGCGCCAGCAGTTTTATCGGGGGGTACGAGCAGTACTTC.

The V and J genes are TRBV23-1 and TRBJ2-2, with D perhaps TRBD1 (5 bases). TRBV23-1 is flagged as an ORF with uncertain function. The V gene lost 0 bases and the J gene lost 0 bases, with 11 bases spanning the gap. This CDR3 contains 17 residues. The CDR3 bases are TGCGCCAGCAGTCAATCGACAGCGCAAGCGAACACCGGGGAGCTGTTTTTT. Its protein is CASSQSTAQANTGELFF.

The chain has TRBV25-1 and TRBJ1-2; D is unclear. V lost 4 bases and J lost 2, with 5 bases in between. Germline assignment: CDR1 MGHDK and CDR2 SYGVNS. The CDR3 is 12 amino acids. As DNA, the CDR3 is TGTGCCAGCAGTGTGGGAAACTATGGCTACACCTTC. Protein product: CASSVGNYGYTF.

This clone was picked up one time. V is TRBV6-5 and J is TRBJ2-5, with TRBD1 identical over 7 bases. CDR1 is MNHEY, CDR2 SVGAGI, per germline. The CDR3 consists of 15 residues. With V trimmed by 6 bases and J by 0 bases, 7 bases remained unmatched. CDR3 protein: CASSPRQGNQETQYF. The DNA for the CDR3 is TGTGCCAGCAGCCCCAGACAGGGAAACCAAGAGACCCAGTACTTC.

The rearrangement joins TRBV5-4 to TRBJ2-1; 10 bases match TRBD2. V lost 4 bases to trimming and J lost 1 base; unmatched junction nucleotides: 5. The CDR3 covers 16 residues. Germline lookup yields CDR1 SGHNT and CDR2 YYREEE (reference sequence). This CDR3 is CASSRSGGISYNEQFF. The CDR3 coding sequence is TGTGCCAGCAGCCGTAGCGGGGGGATATCCTACAATGAGCAGTTCTTC.

This clone has only one observation. The rearrangement uses TRBV2 and TRBJ1-5, with D uncertain. Trimming cost V 7 bases and J 1 base, with 14 bases left between them. This CDR3 region has 15 residues. The V gene's germline CDR1 is SNHLY and CDR2 FYNNEI. CDR3 nucleotide sequence: TGTGCCAGCACCGCGGACTCAGGAAGCAATCAGCCCCAGCATTTT. Translation: CASTADSGSNQPQHF.

The chain couples TRBV9 to TRBJ2-1, with D unclear. There are 16 residues in the CDR3. CDR1 SGDLS and CDR2 YYNGEE come from the germline V gene. V was shortened by 0 bases and J by 4 bases, with 14 bases between the two germline ends. The CDR3 here is CASSVGRSPLYNEQFF. CDR3 in DNA: TGTGCCAGCAGCGTAGGGCGCTCGCCCTTGTACAATGAGCAGTTCTTC.

The CDR3 is CASSASTSGGFSTDTQYF. DNA for the CDR3: TGTGCCAGCAGTGCCTCAACTAGCGGGGGATTTTCCACAGATACGCAGTATTTT. The chain recombines TRBV6-1 with TRBJ2-3, with TRBD2 matching over 11 bases. CDR3 length: 18 amino acids. V dropped 4 bases and J dropped 2; count of bases not matched to a gene: 11. The germline V gene has CDR1 MNHNS and CDR2 SASEGT.

The chain combines TRBV18 with TRBJ2-3, with 12 bases fitting TRBD2. Germline lookup yields CDR1 KGHSH and CDR2 LQKENI. The trim removed 3 bases at V and 6 bases at J, leaving 16 bases unmatched. The CDR3 has 19 residues. The DNA of the CDR3 is TGTGCCAGCTCACCCCGGTTAATTCTAGCGGGGGGGCCTGCGGATACGCAGTATTTT. It yields the protein CASSPRLILAGGPADTQYF.

The CDR3, as DNA: TGCACCCCCAGGCGAGCTTTCTTT. This translates into CTPRRAFF. The J gene is TRBJ1-1, the V gene TRBV29-1; D not certain. The germline V gene has CDR1 SQVTM and CDR2 ANQGSEA. This CDR3 has 8 residues.